Given below is one T cell receptor beta chain in context. This clone was seen a handful of times. Its antigen is currently not known. No base quality information exists; no much larger clone differs at one position. These data belong to a study of cytomegalovirus exposure and HLA in healthy donors (dated by TCRdb to about 2017). Looking at the study overall: In an earlier analysis of around 540 of the donors, less than 350 Gb of sequence data and 100 million or so unique TCR beta sequences from about 190 million T cells were reported. Typing coverage differed by locus: A, B, C, DRB1 and DQB1 were typed in about 620-630 donors, DQA1 in approximately 520, DPA1 in 600 to 610, and DPB1 in 450 to 490. Four or five DR-DQ haplotypes were handled as single units for association and clustering because linkage in the cohort was strong. Among around 400 genotyped donors of the cohort, an average of approximately 240,000 unique TCR beta nucleotide sequences were sequenced per donor, about a sixth of them non-productive. Genome-wide SNP genotypes for about 65% of the roughly 670 donors were used in a later genetic analysis, which treated that subset as a discovery cohort. HLA typing included class I and class II loci at four-digit resolution. Along with the roughly 710-subject first cohort, a separate validation cohort of some 130 different subjects was used. To decide whether each TCR beta V gene segment behaved as functional or pseudogenic, an earlier analysis of 587 of the donors relied on high-throughput TCR beta sequencing. Donor age, sex, ethnicity and CMV serostatus were compiled together with the repertoire data. Of the roughly 400 genotyped donors, about 84% fell in the genetic ancestry cluster associated with self-reported Caucasian donors. A later analysis re-examined previously published TCR beta repertoires from about 700 donors and added high-resolution HLA genotyping to investigate patterns of TCR occurrence. The study used immunosequencing to profile the T cell repertoires of several hundred subjects and linked those repertoires to cytomegalovirus serostatus. The later analysis used no new phenotypic data to find candidate immune exposures, relying instead on TCR beta sequences and their occurrence across donors. The study aimed to test whether cataloging public T cell receptors could reveal signatures of past pathogen exposure. An early release that covered several hundred HLA-typed donors contained around 300 gigabases of sequencing data and 65 million to 100 million unique TCR sequences. All discovery cohort repertoires had been generated using a single sequencing platform. To predict cytomegalovirus infection status, the study combined high-throughput TCR immunosequencing, statistical association of individual TCRs with disease status, and machine learning. The full study reports these points: A further reported finding was that TCR beta sequences accurately predicted the HLA-A and HLA-B alleles for most subjects in the first cohort. Some IMGT-functional V segments, including TRBV6-2 and TRBV6-3, could not be distinguished by the 87-base-pair reads and were therefore excluded. In this cohort, only TCR beta chains were sequenced, and detectable features were limited by the absence of alpha or paired-chain data. An association between a missense DCLRE1C variant and V-gene and J-gene trimming of TCR beta chains was found in a later genetic analysis and replicated in an independent cohort. According to a later genetic analysis, donors in an Asian-associated ancestry cluster had fewer N-insertions in productive TCRs than the roughly 700-donor mean. For the cohort, immune exposure information was limited to CMV serostatus. A total of roughly 160 TCR beta chains were listed by the study as associated with cytomegalovirus. The authors suggested that the approach could potentially be generalized to other disease states and immunological phenotypes. Assigning TCR associations to individual alleles was difficult when HLA alleles, especially DR and DQ, strongly co-occurred. A later analysis associated 16,951 TCR beta sequences with specific HLA alleles at a false discovery rate of 0.05. In an earlier analysis of fewer than 750 of the donors, most TCR beta V segments were observed in productive rearrangements about 87% or about 30% of the time, broadly matching IMGT annotations. Most TCR sequences were seen in very few donors, while some public TCRs were found in many individuals. According to a later analysis, parvovirus B19, influenza, CMV and Epstein-Barr virus appeared linked to several top co-occurrence clusters. A few of the identified cytomegalovirus-associated TCR beta chains were confirmed in vitro to be specific for cytomegalovirus antigens. Correlated functional status among segregating V segments might reflect linkage disequilibrium, but an unknown experimental factor could not be ruled out. Sequencing depth was assumed to be roughly uniform across donors in the presence/absence analyses, though that assumption may not hold. A cluster of highly shared sequence variants was judged likely to be a technical artifact of the sequencing pipeline. In a later analysis, TCR association rates were found to vary across HLA loci, with the most associated TCRs seen for DRB1 alleles and the fewest for HLA-C alleles. The classifier was reported to diagnose cytomegalovirus status with high specificity and sensitivity in both the original and validation cohorts. A later analysis found that most CMV-associated TCR beta chains appeared HLA-restricted, with HLA associations seemingly driven largely by CMV exposure. Because some donors lacked HLA typing at each locus, the association tests relied only on the typed subset. In a later analysis, HLA-associated TCR beta chains showed more clonal expansion and lower generation probabilities than non-associated chains that were equally common. Some 16 rarely observed V segments, including chromosome 9 orphons, were excluded from the earlier analysis of a few hundred of the donors because counts were too low.

The library came from the immunoSEQ multiplex PCR assay. For the multiplex PCR, a mixture combining 60 forward primers for TCR Vbeta segments and 13 reverse primers for TCR Jbeta segments was used. The CDR3 region of rearranged TCR beta genes was amplified from genomic DNA with a multiplex PCR assay. The amplified TCR beta libraries were sequenced on the Illumina HiSeq System as 87-base-pair reads. The original pipeline was this. A later analysis tallied 75 million to 85 million unique TCR beta chains across the roughly 610 repertoires, and approximately 12 million of those chains were shared by two or more donors. Raw reads were error-corrected and collapsed into unique sequences by a nearest-neighbor algorithm in which closely related sequences were merged to remove PCR and sequencing errors. To assign V, D and J gene segments, CDR3 sequences were aligned to IMGT reference sequences. Each retained sequence needed at least a six-nucleotide match to both a V gene segment and a J gene segment. Rearrangements were classified as productive when the CDR3 lacked stop codons and remained in frame with V and J, and all other rearrangements were classified as non-productive. Following IMGT convention, CDR3 was defined as the stretch from the second conserved V-encoded cysteine to the conserved J-encoded phenylalanine. In an earlier analysis of 550 to 650 of the donors, sequences lacking an unambiguous match to a single V gene segment were excluded. In an earlier analysis of more than 500 of the donors, a V segment was called functional when productive rearrangements were above 56.7%, and segregating when the standard deviation between donors exceeded 5%. A statistical classification framework was built for diagnosing cytomegalovirus status from the catalog of TCR beta chain sequences. In a later analysis, V and J genes were assigned by comparing TCR nucleotide sequences against IMGT/GENE-DB human TR gene sequences. Using the TCRdist pipeline, a later analysis assigned CDR3 sequences along with most-parsimonious VDJ recombination scenarios. In a later analysis, each TCR beta chain was defined by its CDR3 amino acid sequence together with its V-gene family, and reads without a unique V-gene family were excluded. In a later analysis, 550 to 650 highly shared, low-generation-probability nucleotide sequences were removed to address suspected cross-contamination and a sequencing artifact. In a later analysis, a clonal expansion index for each public chain was calculated from normalized within-repertoire ranks of inferred template counts. Generation probabilities in a later analysis came from a VDJ recombination model fitted to out-of-frame rearrangements, and those results were checked against IGoR. In a later analysis, hypergeometric tests were used to score TCR-TCR, TCR-HLA and TCR-CMV co-occurrence, with a repertoire-size bias correction applied to TCR pairs. To estimate false discovery rates, a later analysis permuted the HLA or CMV assignments 20 times. A later analysis grouped co-occurring TCRs with DBSCAN, adding TCRdist sequence similarity when clustering within HLA-allele-positive subsets. Repertoires with fewer than 30,000 or more than 120,000 public chains were left out of co-occurrence clustering, as were several repertoires with anomalous nucleotide sharing. The immuneACCESS repertoire file appears here via TCRdb, limited to in-frame rearrangements. These files lack a portion of the clones; in checked studies, under half of the deficit traces to unresolved V genes, and the cause of the others is not known. That table gives V, J and clone size, and the DNA gave D and trimming. Within this sample are 200,000 to 250,000 clones, with 75% of them counted one time only. The biggest ten clones account for under 2% of the sample.

The CDR3, from cysteine to phenylalanine, totals 13 residues. The read is trimmed to its CDR3 DNA, 39 bases read in frame from base 1. Based on the germline V gene, the CDR1 and CDR2 sequences are SNHLY and FYNNEI. V has 3 bases trimmed and J has 8 bases trimmed; junction bases matching no gene number 5. The cohort comprised around 700 healthy bone marrow donors. All cohort members were sampled while nominally healthy, although unrecorded immune exposures were likely present. The donor was CMV seronegative and belonged to the group of 350 to 400 seronegative cohort members. A peripheral blood sample was collected from each donor, and TCR beta sequencing was performed on peripheral blood mononuclear cells. Genomic DNA was extracted from the blood cell samples with the Qiagen DNeasy Blood Extraction Kit.

This receptor chain uses TRBV2 and TRBJ1-2, with 8 bases matching TRBD1. This receptor was taken from a woman in her thirties in good health and CMV-seronegative. Sequenced material: PBMCs. The DNA sequence reads TGTGCCAGCAGTGATGGACAGGGAGGAGGCTACACCTTC. This yields the protein CASSDGQGGGYTF.